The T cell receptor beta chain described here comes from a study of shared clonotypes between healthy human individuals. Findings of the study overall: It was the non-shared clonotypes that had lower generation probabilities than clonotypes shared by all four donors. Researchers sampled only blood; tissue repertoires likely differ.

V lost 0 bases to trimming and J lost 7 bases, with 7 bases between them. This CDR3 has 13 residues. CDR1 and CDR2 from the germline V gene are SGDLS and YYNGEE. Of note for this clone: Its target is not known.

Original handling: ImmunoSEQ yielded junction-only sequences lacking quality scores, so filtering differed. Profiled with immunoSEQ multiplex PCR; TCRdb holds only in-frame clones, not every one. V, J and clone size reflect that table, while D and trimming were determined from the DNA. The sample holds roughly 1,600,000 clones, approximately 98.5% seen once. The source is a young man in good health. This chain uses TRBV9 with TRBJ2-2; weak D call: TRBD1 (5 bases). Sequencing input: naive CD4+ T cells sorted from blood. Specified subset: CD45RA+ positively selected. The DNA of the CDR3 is TGTGCCAGCAGCGTAGAACAGGTCGGGGAGCTGTTTTTT. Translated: CASSVEQVGELFF.